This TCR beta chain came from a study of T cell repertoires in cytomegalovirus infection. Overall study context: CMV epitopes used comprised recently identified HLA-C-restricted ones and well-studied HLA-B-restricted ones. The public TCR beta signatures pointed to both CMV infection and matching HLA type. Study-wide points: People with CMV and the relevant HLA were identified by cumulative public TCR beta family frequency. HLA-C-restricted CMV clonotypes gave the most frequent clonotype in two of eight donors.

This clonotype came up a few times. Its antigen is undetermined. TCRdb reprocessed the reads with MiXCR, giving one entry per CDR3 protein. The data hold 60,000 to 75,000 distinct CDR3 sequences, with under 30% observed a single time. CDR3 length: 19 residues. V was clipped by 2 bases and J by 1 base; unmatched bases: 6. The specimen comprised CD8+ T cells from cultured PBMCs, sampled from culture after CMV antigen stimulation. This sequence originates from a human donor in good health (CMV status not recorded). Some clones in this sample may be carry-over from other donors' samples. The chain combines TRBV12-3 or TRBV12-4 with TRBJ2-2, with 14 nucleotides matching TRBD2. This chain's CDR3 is CASSLIRLAGGKNTGELFF. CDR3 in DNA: TGTGCCAGCAGTTTAATCCGACTAGCGGGGGGGAAGAACACCGGGGAGCTGTTTTTT.